What follows is one T cell receptor (beta chain) and its context. It was with 60 Vbeta and 13 Jbeta primers that the PCR ran. Here immunoSEQ multiplex PCR was the method, and the copy in TCRdb shows in-frame clones only, minus some. The sample has 89,000 or so clones; 70% to 75% are singletons. This sample was taken from a study of cytomegalovirus exposure and HLA in healthy donors. The CDR3 is 15 residues long. Per the germline V gene, CDR1 is SEHNR and CDR2 is FQNEAQ (reference sequence). The V gene lost 3 bases and the J gene lost 6 bases, with 17 bases spanning the gap. The chain recombines TRBV7-9 with TRBJ1-2; TRBD1 is a possible D gene (5 bases). The sequenced material came from PBMCs. This receptor was identified in a man in his fifties or sixties in good health and CMV-seronegative. CDR3 sequence reads: CASSFGWTKSDGYTF. In DNA, the CDR3 is TGTGCCAGCAGCTTCGGATGGACAAAATCAGATGGCTACACCTTC.